This section outlines one T cell receptor beta chain sequence together with its context. Using immunoSEQ multiplex PCR, the repertoire was profiled, and TCRdb retains in-frame clones only, with some absent. The table includes about 110,000 clones, approximately 90% detected once. Pooled samples include second doses given at about 4 or 12 weeks. The sample originates from a study of T cell responses to AZD1222 COVID-19 vaccine. Trimming removed 4 bases at V and 0 bases at J, with 10 bases between. The CDR3 runs 14 residues. CDR1 is SGHRS and CDR2 is YFSETQ in the germline V gene. This clonotype was obtained from an adult who received the AZD1222 COVID-19 vaccine. Sequenced material: peripheral blood, taken 28 days after the second AZD1222 dose. The J gene is TRBJ1-2, the V gene TRBV5-1, with D perhaps matching TRBD1 (5 bases). CDR3 bases: TGCGCCAGCAGCCCGGCGACAGCTAACTATGGCTACACCTTC. Protein product: CASSPATANYGYTF.